A selection of T cell receptor beta chains follows, all from one sample in a study of CXCR3-negative and CXCR3-positive naive CD8 T cells. TCRdb re-called the 5' RACE reads and catalogs CDR3 proteins one per entry, DNA excluded. The data show about 89,000 distinct CDR3 sequences, and the top ten clones hold almost 0.55%. Sequenced material: naive CXCR3+ CD8+ T cells from blood. These receptors originate from a human donor in good health. Some clones in this sample may be carry-over from other donors' samples. Both conserved end residues are part of each CDR3.

j_call v_call cdr3_aa
TRBJ2-3 TRBV29-1 CSVDSGTTTDTQYF
TRBJ2-2 TRBV7-9 CASSLVREDPAGELFF
TRBJ2-7 TRBV5-1 CASSSAGEASYEQYF
TRBJ2-7 TRBV19 CASNPSKGNEQYF
TRBJ2-1 TRBV4-1 CASTTYHSRGEQFF
TRBJ2-7 TRBV4-3 CASSQDLSPTRGDEQYF
TRBJ2-2 TRBV4-2 CASSQWSAGNTGELFF
TRBJ2-7 TRBV14 CASSQDRYEQYF
TRBJ2-1 TRBV29-1 CSVEGRGGPGEQFF
TRBJ2-1 TRBV20-1 CSAQQGGGPYNEQFF
TRBJ1-6 TRBV10-3 CATEGQGTPLHF
TRBJ2-4 TRBV28 CASSRASVYIQYF
TRBJ2-3 TRBV7-6 CASSLYSLGADTQYF
TRBJ2-1 TRBV14 CASSPGLTSYNEQFF
TRBJ1-2 TRBV23-1 CASSQSGHRGDGYTF
TRBJ2-7 TRBV4-2 CASSPPYREMREQYF
TRBJ1-2 TRBV28 CATASRDRAERKNYGYTF
TRBJ2-3 TRBV5-1 CASSLYAGIEGTDTQYF
TRBJ2-5 TRBV29-1 CSVDHTGGRETQYF
TRBJ1-1 TRBV30 CAWGGGAEAFF
TRBJ2-3 TRBV6-2/TRBV6-3 CASSYYSTSTDTQYF
TRBJ2-3 TRBV11-2 CASSLEGDTQYF
TRBJ2-1 TRBV29-1 CSANNDRGPYNEQFF
TRBJ2-7 TRBV28 CASSLGWAGGYRDSASF
TRBJ1-2 TRBV12-3/TRBV12-4 CASSFGGHYGYTF
TRBJ2-4 TRBV6-2/TRBV6-3 CASRRGRKNIQYF
TRBJ2-5 TRBV6-2/TRBV6-3 CASSYRTAFQETQYF
TRBJ2-2 TRBV19 CASRVDREDTGELFF
TRBJ2-5 TRBV4-3 CASSLNKDRKETQYF
TRBJ2-7 TRBV29-1 CSVEEGQLSYEQYF
TRBJ1-2 TRBV7-9 CASSSDRDHGYTF
TRBJ2-3 TRBV7-9 CASSLGLLDTQYF
TRBJ2-7 TRBV7-9 CASSQTGQLYEQYF
TRBJ2-3 TRBV5-5 CASSLTGQDTQYF
TRBJ1-5 TRBV3-1 CASSQDSPSRNQPQHF
TRBJ2-3 TRBV29-1 CSVDLENTDTQYF
TRBJ2-7 TRBV28 CASSSARTSGGYEQYF
TRBJ2-5 TRBV5-1 CASSSTSGGLETQYF
TRBJ2-1 TRBV29-1 CSVVRSGNEQFF
TRBJ2-5 TRBV5-1 CASSLATHGETQYF
TRBJ2-7 TRBV12-3/TRBV12-4 CASSPQGQVEYF
TRBJ2-1 TRBV6-5 CASSSRIYNEQFF
TRBJ1-1 TRBV29-1 CSDGTVLEAFF
TRBJ2-2 TRBV20-1 CSARDWGTPTGELFF
TRBJ2-7 TRBV2 CASSDEEYEQYF
TRBJ2-7 TRBV20-1 CSAEDRSYEQYF
TRBJ2-2 TRBV12-3/TRBV12-4 CASMDRESGELFF
TRBJ1-1 TRBV6-6 CASSYEADRGNTEAFF
TRBJ1-5 TRBV20-1 CSARDPGGYQPQHF
TRBJ1-1 TRBV5-6 CASRATGADTEAFF
TRBJ1-1 TRBV20-1 CSARDEGPNTEAFF
TRBJ2-7 TRBV29-1 CSVEAGSYEQYF